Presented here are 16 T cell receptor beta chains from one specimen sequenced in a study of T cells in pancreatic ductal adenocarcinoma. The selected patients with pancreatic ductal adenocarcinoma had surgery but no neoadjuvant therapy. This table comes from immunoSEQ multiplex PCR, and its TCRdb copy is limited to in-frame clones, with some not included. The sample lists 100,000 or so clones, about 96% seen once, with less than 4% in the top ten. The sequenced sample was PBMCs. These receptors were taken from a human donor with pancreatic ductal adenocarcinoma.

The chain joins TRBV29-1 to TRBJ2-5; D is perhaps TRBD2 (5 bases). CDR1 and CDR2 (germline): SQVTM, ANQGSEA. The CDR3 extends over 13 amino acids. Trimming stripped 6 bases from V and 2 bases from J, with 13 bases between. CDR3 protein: CSVPAGLQETQYF. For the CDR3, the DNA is TGCAGCGTCCCCGCGGGCCTTCAAGAGACCCAGTACTTC.

The CDR3 reads CASNKGQGARGTQYF. For the CDR3, the DNA is TGTGCCAGCAATAAGGGACAGGGGGCGCGGGGGACCCAGTACTTC. The J gene is TRBJ2-5, the V gene TRBV28, with 12 bases fitting TRBD1. CDR3 size: 15 residues. Germline V gene sequence: CDR1 MDHEN, CDR2 SYDVKM. The V gene end was trimmed by 7 bases and the J gene end by 7 bases; junction bases not matched to a gene: 10.

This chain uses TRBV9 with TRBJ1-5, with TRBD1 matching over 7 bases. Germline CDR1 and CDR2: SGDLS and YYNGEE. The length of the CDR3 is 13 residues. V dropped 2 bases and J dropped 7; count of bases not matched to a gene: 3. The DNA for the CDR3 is TGTGCCAGCAGCGTGACAGGGACGCAGCCCCAGCATTTT. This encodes CASSVTGTQPQHF.

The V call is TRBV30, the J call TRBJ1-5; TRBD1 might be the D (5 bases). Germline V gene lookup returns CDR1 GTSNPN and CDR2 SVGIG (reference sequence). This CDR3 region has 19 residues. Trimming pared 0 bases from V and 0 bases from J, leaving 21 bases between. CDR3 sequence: CAWSVLRQGTSSSNQPQHF. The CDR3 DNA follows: TGTGCCTGGAGTGTACTTAGGCAGGGCACCTCTTCTAGCAATCAGCCCCAGCATTTT.

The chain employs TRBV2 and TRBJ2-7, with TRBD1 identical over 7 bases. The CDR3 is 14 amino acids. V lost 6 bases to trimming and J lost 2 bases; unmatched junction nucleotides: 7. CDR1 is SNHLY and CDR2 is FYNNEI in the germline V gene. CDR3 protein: CASSTGVPTYEQYF. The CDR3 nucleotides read TGTGCCAGCAGCACAGGGGTACCGACCTACGAGCAGTACTTC.

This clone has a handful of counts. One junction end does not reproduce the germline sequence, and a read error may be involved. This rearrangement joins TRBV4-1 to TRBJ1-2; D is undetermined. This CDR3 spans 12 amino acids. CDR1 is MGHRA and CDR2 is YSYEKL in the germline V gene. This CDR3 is CASSQTAEDRSF. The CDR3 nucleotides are TGCGCCAGCAGCCAAACCGCGGAGGATCGTTCCTTC.

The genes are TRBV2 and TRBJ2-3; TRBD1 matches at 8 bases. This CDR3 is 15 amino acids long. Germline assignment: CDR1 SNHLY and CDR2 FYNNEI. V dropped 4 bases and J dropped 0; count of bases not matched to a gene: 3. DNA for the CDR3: TGTGCCAGCAGTGGTGGACAGGGTAGCACAGATACGCAGTATTTT. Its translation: CASSGGQGSTDTQYF. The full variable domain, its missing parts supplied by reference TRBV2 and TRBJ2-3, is EPEVTQTPSHQVTQMGQEVILRCVPISNHLYFYWYRQILGQKVEFLVSFYNNEISEKSEIFDDQFSVERPDGSNFTLKIRSTKLEDSAMYFCASSGGQGSTDTQYFGPGTRLTVL.

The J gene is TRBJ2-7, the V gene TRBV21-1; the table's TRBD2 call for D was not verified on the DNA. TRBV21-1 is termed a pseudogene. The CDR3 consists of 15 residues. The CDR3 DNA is TGTGCCAGCAGCACCCGCCGGGAGGGGCTACGGGAGCAGTACTTC. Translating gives CASSTRREGLREQYF.

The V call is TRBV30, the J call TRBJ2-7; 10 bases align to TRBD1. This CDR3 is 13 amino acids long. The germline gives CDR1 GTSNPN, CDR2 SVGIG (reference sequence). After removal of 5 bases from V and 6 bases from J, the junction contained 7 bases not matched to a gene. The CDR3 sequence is CAWAGTGESEQYF. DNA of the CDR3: TGTGCCTGGGCCGGGACAGGGGAGAGCGAGCAGTACTTC.

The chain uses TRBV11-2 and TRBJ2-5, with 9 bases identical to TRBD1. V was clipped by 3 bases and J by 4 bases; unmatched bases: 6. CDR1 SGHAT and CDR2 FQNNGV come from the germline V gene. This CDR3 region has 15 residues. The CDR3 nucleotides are TGTGCCAGCAGCTTGGGACAGGGTATTCTAGAGACCCAGTACTTC. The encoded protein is CASSLGQGILETQYF.

CDR3 residues: CASSFSTMATDTQYF. CDR3 coding DNA: TGTGCCAGCAGCTTCTCGACTATGGCCACAGATACGCAGTATTTT. The chain recombines TRBV7-7 with TRBJ2-3; tentatively, D is TRBD2 (5 bases). Germline V CDR1 and CDR2: SSHAT, FNYEAQ (reference sequence). Trimming removed 3 bases at V and 2 bases at J, with 12 bases between. The CDR3 contains 15 residues. The entire variable domain, with the rest obtained from reference TRBV7-7 and TRBJ2-3, is as follows: GAGVSQSPRYKVTKRGQDVTLRCDPISSHATLYWYQQALGQGPEFLTYFNYEAQPDKSGLPSDRFSAERPEGSISTLTIQRTEQRDSAMYRCASSFSTMATDTQYFGPGTRLTVL.

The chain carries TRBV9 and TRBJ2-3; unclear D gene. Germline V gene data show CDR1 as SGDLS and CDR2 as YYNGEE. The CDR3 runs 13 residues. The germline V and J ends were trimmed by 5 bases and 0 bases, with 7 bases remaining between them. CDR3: CASRRSSTDTQYF. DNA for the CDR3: TGTGCCAGCAGGCGGTCTAGCACAGATACGCAGTATTTT.

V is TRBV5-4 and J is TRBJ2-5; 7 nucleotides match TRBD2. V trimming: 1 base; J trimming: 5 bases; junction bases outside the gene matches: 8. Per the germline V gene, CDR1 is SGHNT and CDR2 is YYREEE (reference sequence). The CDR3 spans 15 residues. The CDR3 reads CASSLWDWGGETQYF. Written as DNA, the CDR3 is TGTGCCAGCAGCTTGTGGGACTGGGGAGGGGAGACCCAGTACTTC.

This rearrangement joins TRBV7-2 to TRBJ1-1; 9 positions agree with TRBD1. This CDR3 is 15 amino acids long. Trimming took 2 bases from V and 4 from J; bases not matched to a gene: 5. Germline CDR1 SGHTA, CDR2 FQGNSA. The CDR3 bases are TGTGCCAGCAGCTTACAGGGACAGGGTTTCACTGAAGCTTTCTTT. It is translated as CASSLQGQGFTEAFF.

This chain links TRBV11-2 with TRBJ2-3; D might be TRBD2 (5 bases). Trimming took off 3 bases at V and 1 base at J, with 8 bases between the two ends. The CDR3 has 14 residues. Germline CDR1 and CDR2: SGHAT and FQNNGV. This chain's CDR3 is CASSFRGRTDTQYF. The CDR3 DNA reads TGTGCCAGCAGCTTTCGGGGTCGCACAGATACGCAGTATTTT.

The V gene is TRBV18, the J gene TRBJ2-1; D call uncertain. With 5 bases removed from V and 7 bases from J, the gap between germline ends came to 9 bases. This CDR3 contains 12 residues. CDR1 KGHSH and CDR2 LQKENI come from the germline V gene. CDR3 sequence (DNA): TGTGCCAGCTCATCCCTAGGTAATGAGCAGTTCTTC. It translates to CASSSLGNEQFF.